The 10 T cell receptor beta chains below were found in one sample sequenced in a study of post-analysis software for immune sequencing data. Antigens of these TCRs are unknown. Every TCR beta cDNA library bore unique molecular identifiers. MiXCR was run by TCRdb on the PCR reads, yielding one entry per CDR3 protein. The sample lists hundreds of thousands of distinct CDR3 sequences, 25% to 30% seen once, with roughly 0.53% in the top ten. Study results and limitations: The study found TRBV5-6, TRBV5-1 and TRBV20-1 among a few TRBV segments more frequent in patients than controls.

Sequenced material: blood. The receptors stem from a girl aged 5-17 years with multiple sclerosis.

The chain is built from TRBV20-1 and TRBJ2-1, with D uncertain. CDR1 and CDR2 from the germline V gene are DFQATT and SNEGSKA (reference sequence). This CDR3 contains 14 residues. The germline V and J ends were trimmed by 5 bases and 0 bases, with 11 bases remaining between them. The CDR3, as DNA: TGCAGTGCTGGTAAGGTAATCTCCTACAATGAGCAGTTCTTC. This codes for CSAGKVISYNEQFF.

The chain links TRBV3-1 to TRBJ2-3; TRBD2 matches at 12 bases. V lost 4 bases to trimming and J lost 2 bases; unmatched junction nucleotides: 7. The germline V gene encodes CDR1 LGHDT and CDR2 YNNKEL (reference sequence). The length of the CDR3 is 17 residues. The CDR3 region is CASSRTSGDLHTDTQYF. DNA for the CDR3: TGTGCCAGCAGCCGGACTAGCGGGGACCTCCACACAGATACGCAGTATTTT.

This clonotype was picked up a small number of times. The chain employs TRBV6-5 and TRBJ1-2, with unresolved D. The germline V and J ends were trimmed by 6 bases and 2 bases, with 16 bases remaining between them. The germline V gene encodes CDR1 MNHEY and CDR2 SVGAGI. CDR3 size: 15 residues. The CDR3: CASSTSHKRNYGYTF. The CDR3 bases are TGTGCCAGCAGCACCTCGCATAAAAGAAACTATGGCTACACCTTC.

The chain couples TRBV12-3 or TRBV12-4 to TRBJ2-2; a possible D gene is TRBD1 (5 bases). V lost 3 bases to trimming and J lost 0 bases, with 8 bases between them. This CDR3 spans 15 amino acids. The CDR3 is CASSLDTTNTGELFF. In DNA form, the CDR3 reads TGTGCCAGCAGTTTGGACACCACGAACACCGGGGAGCTGTTTTTT.

This chain connects TRBV6-6 to TRBJ2-5, with D possibly being TRBD1 (7 bases). The V end lost 7 bases, the J end lost 5 bases, and 20 bases lay between the germline ends. CDR3 size: 15 residues. CDR1 and CDR2 from the germline V gene are MNHNY and SVGAGI (reference sequence). The CDR3: CASTGGQGRSETQYF. The CDR3 DNA follows: TGTGCCAGCACAGGGGGGCAGGGGAGGTCGGAGACCCAGTACTTC.

The chain is built from TRBV6-9 and TRBJ2-5; D perhaps matches TRBD1 (7 bases). Germline V lookup: CDR1 MNHGY, CDR2 SVAAGI. The CDR3 is 17 residues long. The ends were cut back, 3 bases at V and 1 base at J, with 18 bases in the middle. The CDR3 loop reads CASSYQPQEGAQETQYF. Written as DNA, the CDR3 is TGTGCCAGCAGTTACCAACCCCAGGAGGGGGCCCAAGAGACCCAGTACTTC.

The chain recombines TRBV27 with TRBJ2-1; D tentatively fits TRBD1 or TRBD2 (6 bases each). The V and J ends lost 4 bases and 8 bases respectively, with 12 bases between them. Per the germline V gene, CDR1 is MNHEY and CDR2 is SMNVEV (reference sequence). The CDR3 covers 13 residues. The CDR3: CASSSQGGHEQFF. The CDR3 region has the DNA TGTGCCAGCAGTTCACAGGGAGGTCATGAGCAGTTCTTC.

This chain uses TRBV20-1 with TRBJ2-2; TRBD1 or TRBD2 may be the D gene (5 bases each). The CDR3 is 15 amino acids. V lost 5 bases, J lost 6 bases, and 19 bases lay in between. Germline values: CDR1 DFQATT, CDR2 SNEGSKA (reference sequence). CDR3 nucleotides: TGCAGTGCTCCCACAGGTCGGCTAGCAGCCGGGGAGCTGTTTTTT. This sequence encodes CSAPTGRLAAGELFF.

This clonotype was picked up a small number of times. The genes are TRBV20-1 and TRBJ2-1; D is possibly TRBD2 (6 bases). The ends were cut back, 0 bases at V and 4 bases at J, with 13 bases in the middle. Germline V gives CDR1 DFQATT, CDR2 SNEGSKA (reference sequence). The CDR3 is made up of 15 amino acids. CDR3 sequence reads: CSAREPQRGYNEQFF. In nucleotides, the CDR3 is TGCAGTGCTAGAGAACCCCAACGGGGGTACAATGAGCAGTTCTTC.

The chain employs TRBV6-2 or TRBV6-3 and TRBJ1-6, with D perhaps TRBD1 (6 bases). CDR1 is MNHEY, CDR2 SVGEGT, per germline. The CDR3 runs to 15 residues. V was clipped by 5 bases and J by 5 bases, with 13 bases between them. This chain's CDR3 is CASSGRRGHNSPLHF. The CDR3 bases are TGTGCCAGCAGTGGTCGCAGGGGCCATAATTCACCCCTCCACTTT.